This TCR beta chain was sequenced in a study of CD8+CD57+ T cells in acquired aplastic anemia. Profiles of TCR beta VDJ and CDR3 were generated from a genomic DNA template. Each CDR3 protein gets one entry after TCRdb re-called the reads with MiXCR. The repertoire holds roughly 420,000 distinct CDR3 sequences, with roughly 68% as singletons. The V and J ends lost 3 bases and 5 bases, in that order; junction bases with no gene match: 7. This CDR3 has 14 residues. The germline V gene encodes CDR1 DFQATT and CDR2 SNEGSKA (reference sequence). The chain links TRBV20-1 to TRBJ2-5, with 9 bases that match TRBD1. The sequence derives from a human donor in good health, serving as a control. Sequenced: sorted CD4+, CD8+, or CD8+CD57+ T cells (not recorded which) from PBMCs. The CDR3 protein is CSASLGQGGETQYF. The CDR3 region has the DNA TGCAGTGCTAGCTTGGGACAGGGCGGCGAGACCCAGTACTTC.